This entry is about one T cell receptor beta chain. Random hexamers were used to reverse transcribe an amount of roughly 0.5 to 1 ug RNA. TCRdb used MiXCR to reprocess the immunoSEQ multiplex PCR reads, holding one entry per CDR3 protein. This table holds 200,000 to 250,000 distinct CDR3 sequences, approximately 95% found once. This CDR3 spans 14 amino acids. Per the germline V gene, CDR1 is GTSNPN and CDR2 is SVGIG (reference sequence). V shed 1 base and J shed 2 bases, with 10 bases lying between them. This sample is part of a study of CD8 T cells in Susac syndrome. The chain couples TRBV30 to TRBJ2-3; D uncertain. Material for sequencing was CD4+ T cells from PBMCs. The TCR originated in a human donor with multiple sclerosis. CDR3 sequence (DNA): TGTGCCTGGAGTGGGGCAGGCTTCACAGATACGCAGTATTTT. Protein product: CAWSGAGFTDTQYF.